This note documents a single T cell receptor (beta chain) sequence. These data belong to a study of blood T cell repertoires in COVID-19. Study as a whole: Researchers got acute and convalescent COVID-19 samples from the United States, Italy and Spain.

Sequencing was performed with immunoSEQ multiplex PCR; in TCRdb, only in-frame clones are kept and a portion is missing. The sample lists approximately 140,000 clones; approximately 80% were seen once. The germline V gene encodes CDR1 SGDLS and CDR2 YYNGEE. This CDR3 has 15 amino acids. The V gene end was trimmed by 4 bases and the J gene end by 6 bases; junction bases not matched to a gene: 6. Sequenced: peripheral blood. The sequence came from a woman in her 40s with active or convalescent COVID-19. The rearrangement uses TRBV9 and TRBJ2-2; 10 positions agree with TRBD2. CDR3 coding DNA: TGTGCCAGCAGCACTAGCGGGGTGGGGCCCGGGGAGCTGTTTTTT. Its translation: CASSTSGVGPGELFF.